These 23 T cell receptor beta chains were sequenced from one sample in a study of CD4 T cells in relation to SARS-CoV-2 and coronaviruses. Their cognate antigens are unknown. Produced via immunoSEQ multiplex PCR; TCRdb's table is partial and in-frame only. Among roughly 10,000 clones, about 81% were seen once, and the ten largest hold roughly 17%. CD4+ T cells from unexposed donors were obtained before the COVID-19 pandemic (2011-2018). After about ten days of culture, CD4+ T cells were isolated. The material sequenced was CD4+ T cells from PBMCs, cultured in vitro. All receptors come from a human donor in good health.

The CDR3 DNA sequence: TGTGCCAGCTCACCAAGCGCGGGATATCAGCCCCAGCATTTT. Its translation is CASSPSAGYQPQHF. This sequence joins TRBV18 and TRBJ1-5; the D is unclear. The germline CDR1 and CDR2 sequences are KGHSH and LQKENI. Deletions cut 2 bases from V and 5 bases from J, with 10 bases between. This CDR3 region has 14 residues.

The CDR3 DNA sequence: TGTGCCAGCAGCTTAGCAGGGGCATTACCCTACGAGCAGTACTTC. Translation: CASSLAGALPYEQYF. The chain carries TRBV7-8 and TRBJ2-7, with D possibly matching TRBD1 (5 bases). The CDR3 is made up of 15 amino acids. Germline CDR1 and CDR2: SGHVS and FQNEAQ. Trimming cost V 0 bases and J 2 bases, with 11 bases left between them.

The chain recombines TRBV6-1 with TRBJ1-6; 9 bases align to TRBD1. With V trimmed by 1 base and J by 11 bases, 3 bases remained unmatched. In germline, CDR1 is MNHNS, CDR2 SASEGT. The CDR3 spans 14 residues. The CDR3 sequence: CASSEDRGRAPLHF. The CDR3 DNA reads as TGTGCCAGCAGTGAAGACAGGGGGCGGGCACCCCTCCACTTT.

V gene TRBV11-2 combines with J gene TRBJ1-4; unclear D gene. This CDR3 comprises 16 residues. CDR1 is SGHAT and CDR2 is FQNNGV in the germline V gene. Trimming shortened V by 5 bases and J by 6 bases, and 19 bases separated the two germline ends. The DNA of the CDR3 is TGTGCCAGCAGCCCGGGAAGCGCCGCGCCGCATGAAAAACTGTTTTTT. Its translation: CASSPGSAAPHEKLFF.

The chain is built from TRBV3-1 (or the pseudogene TRBV3-2) and TRBJ2-7, with D perhaps assigned TRBD1 or TRBD2 (5 bases each). The V end was cut by 0 bases, the J end by 5 bases, with 14 bases between. Germline loops: CDR1 LGHDT, CDR2 YNNKEL (reference sequence). The CDR3 has 15 residues. CDR3 in amino acids: CASSQEGWGRHEQYF. As DNA, the CDR3 is TGTGCCAGCAGCCAAGAGGGTTGGGGACGACACGAGCAGTACTTC.

The chain carries TRBV18 and TRBJ2-5; 11 bases agree with TRBD2. Trimming removed 0 bases from V and 4 bases from J; junction bases left unmatched: 1. Germline CDR1 KGHSH, CDR2 LQKENI. The CDR3 loop spans 15 amino acids. Written as DNA, the CDR3 is TGTGCCAGCTCACCACCGGGACTAGCGGCAGAGACCCAGTACTTC. It yields the protein CASSPPGLAAETQYF.

The CDR3 DNA reads TGTGCCAGCAGTTCGGACGGCAGCTCCTACGAGCAGTACTTC. This translates into CASSSDGSSYEQYF. The rearrangement links TRBV6-5 to TRBJ2-7; D gene uncertain. This CDR3 is built from 14 residues. Germline CDR1 MNHEY, CDR2 SVGAGI. Trimming cost V 4 bases and J 0 bases, with 10 bases left between them.

The rearrangement uses TRBV7-2 and TRBJ2-3, with D possibly being TRBD1 or TRBD2 (6 bases each). V lost 2 bases and J 5 bases, leaving 17 bases between the germline ends. The V gene's germline CDR1 is SGHTA and CDR2 FQGNSA. CDR3 length equals 16 residues. CDR3 amino acids: CASSLTLGGGRDTQYF. CDR3 in DNA: TGTGCCAGCAGCTTAACCCTAGGAGGGGGGCGAGATACGCAGTATTTT. Drawing the rest from reference TRBV7-2 and TRBJ2-3, the complete variable domain is GAGVSQSPSNKVTEKGKDVELRCDPISGHTALYWYRQSLGQGLEFLIYFQGNSAPDKSGLPSDRFSAERTGGSVSTLTIQRTQQEDSAVYLCASSLTLGGGRDTQYFGPGTRLTVL.

This clone was observed a single time. This chain connects TRBV6-5 to TRBJ2-5, with D possibly TRBD2 on 6 matching bases. This CDR3 comprises 15 residues. The V end lost 6 bases, the J end lost 4 bases, and 18 bases lay between the germline ends. Germline V gene data show CDR1 as MNHEY and CDR2 as SVGAGI. The CDR3 sequence: CASSLQTGRRETQYF. The CDR3 nucleotides read TGTGCCAGCAGCCTCCAGACGGGGAGGCGAGAGACCCAGTACTTC.

V and J are TRBV27 and TRBJ2-2; TRBD1 matches at 7 bases. The germline gives CDR1 MNHEY, CDR2 SMNVEV (reference sequence). CDR3 length equals 16 residues. CDR3 protein: CAPVHPTGAVTGELFF. The CDR3 bases are TGTGCGCCAGTACACCCCACAGGGGCGGTCACCGGGGAGCTGTTTTTT.

This rearrangement joins TRBV7-3 to TRBJ2-2; the D is unclear. V was trimmed by 1 base and J by 1 base, leaving 10 bases between them. CDR3 length equals 16 residues. CDR1 and CDR2 (germline): SGHTA, FQGTGA. CDR3: CASSLNSARNTGELFF. In DNA, the CDR3 is TGTGCCAGCAGCTTAAACTCCGCCCGGAACACCGGGGAGCTGTTTTTT. Based on the CDR3 plus reference TRBV7-3 and TRBJ2-2, the full variable domain is GAGVSQTPSNKVTEKGKYVELRCDPISGHTALYWYRQSLGQGPEFLIYFQGTGAADDSGLPNDRFFAVRPEGSVSTLKIQRTERGDSAVYLCASSLNSARNTGELFFGEGSRLTVL.

The CDR3 loop is CASSRGENTGELFF. CDR3 DNA sequence: TGCGCCAGCAGCCGGGGGGAGAACACCGGGGAGCTGTTTTTT. The chain has TRBV5-1 and TRBJ2-2, with 7 bases that match TRBD2. Germline V CDR1 and CDR2: SGHRS, YFSETQ. The CDR3 has 14 residues. The V segment lost 4 bases and the J segment 1 base; nucleotides outside the gene matches: 1.

CDR3: CASSQGRDLGGGELFF. The CDR3 bases are TGTGCCAGCAGCCAAGGAAGGGACCTAGGGGGCGGGGAGCTGTTTTTT. J is TRBJ2-2 and V is TRBV3-1 (or the pseudogene TRBV3-2); tentatively, D is TRBD1 (6 bases). CDR1 is LGHDT and CDR2 is YNNKEL in the germline V gene (reference sequence). Trimming pared 1 base from V and 7 bases from J, leaving 16 bases between. This CDR3 region has 16 residues.

The chain uses TRBV3-1 (or the pseudogene TRBV3-2) and TRBJ1-2, with D hard to call. V gave up 1 base and J gave up 4 bases, with 10 bases separating them. Germline V CDR1 and CDR2: LGHDT, YNNKEL (reference sequence). CDR3 size: 14 residues. This CDR3 is CASSQGPSGYGYTF. CDR3 DNA sequence: TGTGCCAGCAGCCAAGGACCCTCGGGCTATGGCTACACCTTC.

This clone was recorded a few times. CDR3 DNA: TGTGCCAGTAACTTCGATGACAATGAGCAGTTCTTC. Translated, it gives CASNFDDNEQFF. V is TRBV2 and J is TRBJ2-1; D uncertain. The CDR3 length is 12 residues. CDR1 SNHLY and CDR2 FYNNEI come from the germline V gene. With 9 bases removed from V and 5 bases from J, the gap between germline ends came to 11 bases.

The gene calls are TRBV7-3 and TRBJ2-3, with TRBD2 matching 12 bases. Germline lookup yields CDR1 SGHTA and CDR2 FQGTGA. The J segment lost 6 bases and the V segment lost 4 bases, leaving 8 bases of the junction unmatched. The CDR3 consists of 16 residues. The CDR3 sequence is CASSSGLAGSLDTQYF. In DNA, the CDR3 is TGTGCCAGCAGCTCTGGACTAGCGGGGAGTCTTGATACGCAGTATTTT. The entire variable domain, with the rest obtained from reference TRBV7-3 and TRBJ2-3, is as follows: GAGVSQTPSNKVTEKGKYVELRCDPISGHTALYWYRQSLGQGPEFLIYFQGTGAADDSGLPNDRFFAVRPEGSVSTLKIQRTERGDSAVYLCASSSGLAGSLDTQYFGPGTRLTVL.

V usage is TRBV18 and J usage is TRBJ1-3; 9 bases fit TRBD1. Germline V lookup: CDR1 KGHSH, CDR2 LQKENI. V gave up 3 bases and J gave up 0 bases; unmatched junction bases: 9. CDR3 length equals 18 residues. The CDR3 loop reads CASSPVPGQGASGNTIYF. The CDR3 DNA reads as TGTGCCAGCTCACCGGTCCCGGGACAGGGAGCCTCTGGAAACACCATATATTTT.

This clone has just one count. The chain carries TRBV5-6 and TRBJ2-5; D unclear. This CDR3 spans 13 amino acids. The V end was cut by 7 bases, the J end by 4 bases, with 14 bases between. Germline V gene lookup returns CDR1 SGHDT and CDR2 YYEEEE. The CDR3 spells CASGPAVRETQYF. The CDR3 nucleotides read TGTGCCAGCGGGCCCGCTGTTCGAGAGACCCAGTACTTC.

This clone was seen a few times. The J gene is TRBJ2-2, the V gene TRBV7-2; no firm D call. The germline V gene has CDR1 SGHTA and CDR2 FQGNSA. This CDR3 region has 16 residues. The germline V and J ends were trimmed by 3 bases and 0 bases, with 11 bases remaining between them. The chain's CDR3 is CASSFSFRSNTGELFF. The CDR3 region has the DNA TGTGCCAGCAGCTTCAGTTTTCGTTCGAACACCGGGGAGCTGTTTTTT.

The chain uses TRBV7-9 and TRBJ2-2, with D hard to call. Per the germline V gene, CDR1 is SEHNR and CDR2 is FQNEAQ (reference sequence). Trimming stripped 2 bases from V and 0 bases from J, with 7 bases between. This CDR3 is 15 amino acids long. The chain's CDR3 is CASSLRAANTGELFF. The CDR3 nucleotides are TGTGCCAGCAGCTTAAGAGCTGCGAACACCGGGGAGCTGTTTTTT.

This clone was detected only a few times. V usage is TRBV5-6 and J usage is TRBJ2-3; no definite D call. Germline assignment: CDR1 SGHDT and CDR2 YYEEEE. The CDR3 runs 14 residues. V shed 0 bases and J shed 4 bases, with 9 bases lying between them. This chain's CDR3 is CASSLDQRADTQYF. CDR3 nucleotides: TGTGCCAGCAGCTTGGATCAGAGAGCAGATACGCAGTATTTT.

The chain's CDR3 is CASSSLGLAGVVGELFF. In DNA, the CDR3 is TGTGCCAGCAGTTCCCTGGGACTAGCGGGGGTCGTGGGGGAGCTGTTTTTT. The genes are TRBV28 and TRBJ2-2; 14 bases match TRBD2. Germline CDR1 MDHEN, CDR2 SYDVKM. The CDR3 has 17 amino acids. The trim removed 4 bases at V and 8 bases at J, leaving 9 bases unmatched. Full variable domain (remainder filled in from reference TRBV28 and TRBJ2-2): DVKVTQSSRYLVKRTGEKVFLECVQDMDHENMFWYRQDPGLGLRLIYFSYDVKMKEKGDIPEGYSVSREKKERFSLILESASTNQTSMYLCASSSLGLAGVVGELFFGEGSRLTVL.

CDR3 in amino acids: CASSLGQGAREQYF. The CDR3 nucleotides read TGTGCCAGCAGCTTAGGACAGGGGGCTCGCGAGCAGTACTTC. The chain recombines TRBV3-1 (or the pseudogene TRBV3-2) with TRBJ2-7, with 11 bases aligning to TRBD1. The CDR3 runs 14 residues. Germline assignment: CDR1 LGHDT and CDR2 YNNKEL (reference sequence). With 5 bases clipped from V and 6 bases from J, the junction kept 6 bases outside the gene matches.